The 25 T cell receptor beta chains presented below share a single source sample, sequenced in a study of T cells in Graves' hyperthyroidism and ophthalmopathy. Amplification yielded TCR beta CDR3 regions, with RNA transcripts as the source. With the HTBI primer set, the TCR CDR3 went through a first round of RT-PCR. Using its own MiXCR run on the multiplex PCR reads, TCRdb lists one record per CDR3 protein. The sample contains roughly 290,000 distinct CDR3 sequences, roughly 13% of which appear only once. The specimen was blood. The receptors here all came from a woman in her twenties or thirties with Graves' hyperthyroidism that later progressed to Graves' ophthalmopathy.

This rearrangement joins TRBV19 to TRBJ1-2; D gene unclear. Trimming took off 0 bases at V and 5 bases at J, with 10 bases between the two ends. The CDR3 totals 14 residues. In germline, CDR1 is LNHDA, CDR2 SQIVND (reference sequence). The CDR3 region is CASSIEAVSYGYTF. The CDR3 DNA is TGTGCCAGTAGTATAGAGGCGGTCAGTTATGGCTACACCTTC.

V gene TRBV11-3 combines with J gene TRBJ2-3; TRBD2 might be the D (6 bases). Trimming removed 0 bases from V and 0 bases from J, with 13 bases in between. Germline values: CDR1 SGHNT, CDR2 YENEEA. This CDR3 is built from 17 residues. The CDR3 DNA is TGTGCCAGCAGCTTAGAGGGGACTGTCTCTAGCACAGATACGCAGTATTTT. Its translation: CASSLEGTVSSTDTQYF. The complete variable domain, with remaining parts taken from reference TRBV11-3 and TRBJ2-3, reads EAGVVQSPRYKIIEKKQPVAFWCNPISGHNTLYWYLQNLGQGPELLIRYENEEAVDDSQLPKDRFSAERLKGVDSTLKIQPAELGDSAVYLCASSLEGTVSSTDTQYFGPGTRLTVL.

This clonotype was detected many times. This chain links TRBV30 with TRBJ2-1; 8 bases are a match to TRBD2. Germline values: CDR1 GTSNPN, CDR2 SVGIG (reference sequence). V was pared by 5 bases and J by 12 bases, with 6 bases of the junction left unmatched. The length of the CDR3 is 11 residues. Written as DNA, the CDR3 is TGTGCCTGGGATGCGGGAGGTCTGCAGTTCTTC. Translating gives CAWDAGGLQFF.

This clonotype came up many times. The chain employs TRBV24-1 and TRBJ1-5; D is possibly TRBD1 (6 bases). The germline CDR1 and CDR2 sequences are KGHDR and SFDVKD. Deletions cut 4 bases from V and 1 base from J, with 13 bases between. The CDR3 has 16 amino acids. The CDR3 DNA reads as TGTGCCACCAGTGACGCTCGGGACACCAGCAATCAGCCCCAGCATTTT. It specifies CATSDARDTSNQPQHF.

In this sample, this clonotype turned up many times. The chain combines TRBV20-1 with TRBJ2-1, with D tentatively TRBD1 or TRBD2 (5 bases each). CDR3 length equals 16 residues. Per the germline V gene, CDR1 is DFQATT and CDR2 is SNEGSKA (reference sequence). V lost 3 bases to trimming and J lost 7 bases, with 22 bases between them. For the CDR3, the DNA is TGCAGTGCTAGGTCGGTGACGGGACCTCGTTCAAATGAGCAGTTCTTC. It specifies CSARSVTGPRSNEQFF.

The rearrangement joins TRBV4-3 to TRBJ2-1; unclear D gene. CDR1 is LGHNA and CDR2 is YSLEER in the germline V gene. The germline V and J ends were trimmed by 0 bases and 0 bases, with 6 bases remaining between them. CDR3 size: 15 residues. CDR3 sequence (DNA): TGCGCCAGCAGCCAAGATAGGCGCTCCTACAATGAGCAGTTCTTC. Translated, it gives CASSQDRRSYNEQFF.

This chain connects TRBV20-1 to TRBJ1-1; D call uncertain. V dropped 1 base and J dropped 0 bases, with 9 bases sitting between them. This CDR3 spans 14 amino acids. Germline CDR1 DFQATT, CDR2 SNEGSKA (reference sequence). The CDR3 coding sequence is TGCAGTGCTAGAGGTTGGCAGCTGAACACTGAAGCTTTCTTT. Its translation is CSARGWQLNTEAFF.

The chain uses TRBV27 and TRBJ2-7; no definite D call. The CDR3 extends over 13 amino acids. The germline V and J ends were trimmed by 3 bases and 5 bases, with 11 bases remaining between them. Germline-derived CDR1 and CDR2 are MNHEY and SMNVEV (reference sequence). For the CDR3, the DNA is TGTGCCAGCAGTTTGCTGAGCGCCGACGAGCAGTACTTC. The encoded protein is CASSLLSADEQYF.

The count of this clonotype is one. The CDR3 loop reads CASRGTSTEAFF. Written as DNA, the CDR3 is TGTGCCAGCAGGGGGACATCAACTGAAGCTTTCTTT. The chain joins TRBV25-1 to TRBJ1-1; weak D call: TRBD1 (6 bases). The germline V gene encodes CDR1 MGHDK and CDR2 SYGVNS. The CDR3 contains 12 residues. Trimming took off 6 bases at V and 5 bases at J, with 10 bases between the two ends.

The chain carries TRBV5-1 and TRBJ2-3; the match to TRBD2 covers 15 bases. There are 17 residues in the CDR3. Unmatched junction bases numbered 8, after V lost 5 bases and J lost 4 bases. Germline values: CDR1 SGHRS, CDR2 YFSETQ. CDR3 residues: CASRTGLAGGLPDTQYF. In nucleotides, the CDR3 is TGCGCCAGCAGGACCGGACTAGCGGGGGGGCTCCCAGATACGCAGTATTTT. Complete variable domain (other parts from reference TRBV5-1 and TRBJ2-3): KAGVTQTPRYLIKTRGQQVTLSCSPISGHRSVSWYQQTPGQGLQFLFEYFSETQRNKGNFPGRFSGRQFSNSRSEMNVSTLELGDSALYLCASRTGLAGGLPDTQYFGPGTRLTVL.

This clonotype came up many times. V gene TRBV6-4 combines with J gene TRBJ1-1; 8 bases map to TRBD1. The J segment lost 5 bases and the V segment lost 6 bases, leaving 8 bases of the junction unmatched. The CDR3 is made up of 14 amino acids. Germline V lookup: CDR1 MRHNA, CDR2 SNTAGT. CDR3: CASRQRQGMTEAFF. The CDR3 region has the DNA TGTGCCAGCAGACAAAGACAGGGGATGACTGAAGCTTTCTTT.

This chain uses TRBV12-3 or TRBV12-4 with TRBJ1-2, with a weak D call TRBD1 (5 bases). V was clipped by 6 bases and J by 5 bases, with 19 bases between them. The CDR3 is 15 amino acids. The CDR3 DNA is TGTGCCAGCAGCCTGCGGGACGACAGTACTTATGGCTACACCTTC. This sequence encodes CASSLRDDSTYGYTF.

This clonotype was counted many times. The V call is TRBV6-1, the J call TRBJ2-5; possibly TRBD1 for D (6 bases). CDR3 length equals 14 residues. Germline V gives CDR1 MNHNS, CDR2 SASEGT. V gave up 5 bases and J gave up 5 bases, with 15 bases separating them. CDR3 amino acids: CASSPGTLRETQYF. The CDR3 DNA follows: TGTGCCAGCAGTCCCGGGACACTTCGGGAGACCCAGTACTTC.

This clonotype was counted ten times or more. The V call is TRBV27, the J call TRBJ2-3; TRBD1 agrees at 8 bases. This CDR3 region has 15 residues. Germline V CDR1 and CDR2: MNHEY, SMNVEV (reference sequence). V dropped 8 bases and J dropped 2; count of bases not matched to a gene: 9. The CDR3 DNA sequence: TGTGCCAGCTGTCCCTGGACAGGGCTCACAGATACGCAGTATTTT. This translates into CASCPWTGLTDTQYF.

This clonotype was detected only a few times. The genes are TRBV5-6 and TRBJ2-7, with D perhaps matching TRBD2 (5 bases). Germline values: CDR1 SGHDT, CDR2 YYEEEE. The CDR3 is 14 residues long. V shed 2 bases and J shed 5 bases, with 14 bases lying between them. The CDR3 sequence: CASSFRPEEDEQYF. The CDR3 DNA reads TGTGCCAGCAGCTTTAGACCGGAGGAGGACGAGCAGTACTTC.

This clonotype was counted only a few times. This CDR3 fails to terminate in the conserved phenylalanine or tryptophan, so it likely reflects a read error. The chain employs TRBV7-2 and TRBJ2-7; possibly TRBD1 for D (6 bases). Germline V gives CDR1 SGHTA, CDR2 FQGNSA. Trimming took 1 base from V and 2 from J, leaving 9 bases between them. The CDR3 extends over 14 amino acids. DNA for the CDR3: TGTGCCAGCAGCTTAGAACAGGGCCCCTACGAGCAGTACCTC. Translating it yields CASSLEQGPYEQYL.

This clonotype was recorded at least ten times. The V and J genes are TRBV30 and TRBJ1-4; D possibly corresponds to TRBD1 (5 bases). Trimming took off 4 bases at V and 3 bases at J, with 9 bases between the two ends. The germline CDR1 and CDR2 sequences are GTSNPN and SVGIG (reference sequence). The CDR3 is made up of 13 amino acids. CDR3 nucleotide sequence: TGTGCCTGGACTCGAGGGGCTAATGAAAAACTGTTTTTT. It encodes CAWTRGANEKLFF.

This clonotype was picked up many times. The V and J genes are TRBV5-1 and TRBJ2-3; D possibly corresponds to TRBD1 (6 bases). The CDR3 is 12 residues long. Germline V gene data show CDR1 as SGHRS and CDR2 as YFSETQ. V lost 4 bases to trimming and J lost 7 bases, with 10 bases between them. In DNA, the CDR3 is TGCGCCAGCAGCAAGGGGGATAATACGCAGTATTTT. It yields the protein CASSKGDNTQYF. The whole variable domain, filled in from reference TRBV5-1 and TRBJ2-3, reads KAGVTQTPRYLIKTRGQQVTLSCSPISGHRSVSWYQQTPGQGLQFLFEYFSETQRNKGNFPGRFSGRQFSNSRSEMNVSTLELGDSALYLCASSKGDNTQYFGPGTRLTVL.

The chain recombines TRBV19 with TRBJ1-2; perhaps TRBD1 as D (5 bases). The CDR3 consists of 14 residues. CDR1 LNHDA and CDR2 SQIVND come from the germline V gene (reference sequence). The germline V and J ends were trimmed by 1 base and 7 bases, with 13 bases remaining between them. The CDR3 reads CASSIGVRVVGYTF. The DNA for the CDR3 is TGTGCCAGTAGTATAGGGGTCAGGGTGGTTGGCTACACCTTC. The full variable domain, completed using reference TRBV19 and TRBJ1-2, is DGGITQSPKYLFRKEGQNVTLSCEQNLNHDAMYWYRQDPGQGLRLIYYSQIVNDFQKGDIAEGYSVSREKKESFPLTVTSAQKNPTAFYLCASSIGVRVVGYTFGSGTRLTVV.

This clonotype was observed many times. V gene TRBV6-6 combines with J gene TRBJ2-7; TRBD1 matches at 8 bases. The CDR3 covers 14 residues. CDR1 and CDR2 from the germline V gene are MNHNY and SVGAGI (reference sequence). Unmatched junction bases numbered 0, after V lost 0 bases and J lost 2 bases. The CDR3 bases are TGTGCCAGCAGTTACTCGACAGGGGCCTACGAGCAGTACTTC. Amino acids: CASSYSTGAYEQYF.

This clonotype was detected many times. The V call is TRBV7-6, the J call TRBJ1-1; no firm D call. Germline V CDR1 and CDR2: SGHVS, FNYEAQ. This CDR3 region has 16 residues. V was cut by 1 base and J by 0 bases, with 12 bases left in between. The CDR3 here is CASSLGAALMNTEAFF. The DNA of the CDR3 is TGTGCCAGCAGCTTAGGGGCGGCCCTTATGAACACTGAAGCTTTCTTT.

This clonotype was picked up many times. The CDR3 bases are TGTGCCAGCAGCTTAGAGGCTAGCGGGAATAATGAGCAGTTCTTC. Translated: CASSLEASGNNEQFF. This rearrangement joins TRBV7-3 to TRBJ2-1; 9 bases line up with TRBD2. This CDR3 region has 15 residues. Trimming took 2 bases from V and 7 from J; bases not matched to a gene: 6. Germline V lookup: CDR1 SGHTA, CDR2 FQGTGA.

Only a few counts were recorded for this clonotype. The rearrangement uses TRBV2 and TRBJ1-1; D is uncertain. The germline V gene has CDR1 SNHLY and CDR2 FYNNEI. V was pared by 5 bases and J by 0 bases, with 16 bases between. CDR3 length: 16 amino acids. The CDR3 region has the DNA TGTGCCAGCAGTTCCCGCACCCCCACAATGAACACTGAAGCTTTCTTT. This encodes CASSSRTPTMNTEAFF.

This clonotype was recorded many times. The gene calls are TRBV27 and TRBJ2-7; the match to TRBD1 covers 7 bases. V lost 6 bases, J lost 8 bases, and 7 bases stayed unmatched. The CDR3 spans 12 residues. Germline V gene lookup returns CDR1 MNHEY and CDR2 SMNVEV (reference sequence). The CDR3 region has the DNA TGTGCCAGCAGGAACGACAGGGAGCAGCAGTACTTC. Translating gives CASRNDREQQYF.

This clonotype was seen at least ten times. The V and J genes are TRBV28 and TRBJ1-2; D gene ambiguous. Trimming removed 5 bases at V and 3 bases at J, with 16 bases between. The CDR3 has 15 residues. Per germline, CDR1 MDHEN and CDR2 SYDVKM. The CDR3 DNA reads TGTGCCAGCAGTACCCTGGGAGGCTCGGACTATGGCTACACCTTC. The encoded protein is CASSTLGGSDYGYTF.